The 14 T cell receptor beta chains listed next were all sequenced from one sample in a study of tissue T cells after allogeneic stem cell transplantation. TCRdb keeps only in-frame clones here, not all; method: immunoSEQ multiplex PCR. This sample has roughly 9,500 clones; more than 40% occur once, and the top ten carry roughly 6.9%. Time point described: mouse harvest day 7 after allogeneic transplant. Tail vein injection delivered 10^7 T-cell-depleted bone marrow cells and 10^6 splenic CD5+ T cells. Material: gut tissue. The receptor source for this set is a female BALB/c mouse given C57BL/6 T cells with graft-versus-host disease after an allogeneic hematopoietic cell transplant.

As regards this clone: Mouse names are used for the genes. The read stops 1 residue short of the end of the CDR3; the missing end is completed from the germline J gene. The rearrangement joins TRBV15 to TRBJ2-4; D may match TRBD1 or TRBD2 (5 bases each). Germline CDR1 is SGHND and CDR2 is FRSKSL. Trimming left V 5 bases short and J 0 bases short, with 9 bases between. CDR3 length: 14 amino acids. Incomplete CDR3 DNA: TGTGCCAGCAGTGCGGGGCTTAGTCAAAACACCTTGTAC. It yields the protein CASSAGLSQNTLY. The full CDR3 sequence reads CASSAGLSQNTLYF. The entire variable domain, with the rest obtained from reference TRBV15 and TRBJ2-4, is as follows: DAGVTQTPRHEVAEKGQTIILKCEPVSGHNDLFWYRQTKIQGLELLSYFRSKSLMEDGGAFKDRFKAEMLNSSFSTLKIQPTEPKDSAVYLCASSAGLSQNTLYFGAGTRLSVL.

Turning to this clone: Gene names denote mouse genes. The read is 1 residue too short to cover the CDR3 end, so that end is filled in from the germline J gene. This chain joins TRBV23 and TRBJ2-3; no check of the table's D call, TRBD2, against the DNA was made. Germline assignment: CDR1 KGHTA and CDR2 FQNQQP. This CDR3 contains 16 residues. The chain's CDR3 is CSSSKMGGRGAETLYF. CDR3 DNA, as far as it was read: TGCTCCAGCAGTAAGATGGGGGGAAGGGGTGCAGAAACGCTGTAT. Filled out from reference TRBV23 and TRBJ2-3, the complete variable domain reads DAAVTQKPRYLIKMKGQEAEMKCIPEKGHTAVFWYQQKQSKELKFLIYFQNQQPLDQIDMVKERFSAVCPSSSLCSLGIRTCEAEDSALYLCSSSKMGGRGAETLYFGSGTRLTVL.

As to this clone: Here the gene names and germline are mouse. The read halts 1 residue ahead of the CDR3 end, with the missing end drawn from the germline J gene. The V gene is TRBV26, the J gene TRBJ1-1; weak D call: TRBD1 (5 bases). V dropped 2 bases and J dropped 0 bases, with 7 bases sitting between them. Germline CDR1 and CDR2: KGHPV and FQNQEV (reference sequence). The CDR3 loop spans 14 amino acids. The DNA read from the CDR3 is TGTGCCAGCAGTCTGCAGACAGCAAACACAGAAGTCTTC. Translated: CASSLQTANTEVF. In full, the CDR3 is CASSLQTANTEVFF.

This clone was detected only a few times. Gene names refer to mouse genes. The read ends 1 residue before the CDR3 terminus; that terminus is restored from the germline J gene. This chain links TRBV13-3 with TRBJ2-3; 7 bases agree with TRBD1. The CDR3 extends over 14 amino acids. Unmatched junction bases numbered 5, after V lost 3 bases and J lost 4 bases. Germline loops: CDR1 NNHDY, CDR2 SYVADS. CDR3 bases read: TGTGCCAGCAGTGTCGACAGGGCCTCAGAAACGCTGTAT. Residues: CASSVDRASETLY. The CDR3 in its entirety is CASSVDRASETLYF.

In the case of this clone: The genes are named according to mouse. The read stops 1 residue short of the end of the CDR3; the missing end is completed from the germline J gene. This chain uses TRBV23 with TRBJ1-4; TRBD1, the table's D call, was not compared with the DNA. Germline loops: CDR1 KGHTA, CDR2 FQNQQP. The CDR3 runs 14 residues. The CDR3 sequence is CSSSQQVSNERLFF. CDR3 DNA (partial): TGCTCCAGCAGTCAACAGGTTTCCAACGAAAGATTATTT.

To note about this clone: Genes here carry mouse names. The missing CDR3 end, 1 residue past where the read stops, is filled in from the germline J gene. The V and J genes are TRBV15 and TRBJ2-1; 7 nucleotides line up with TRBD2. CDR3 length: 14 amino acids. The ends lost 6 bases at V and 0 bases at J; junction bases unmatched: 2. Germline V gives CDR1 SGHND, CDR2 FRSKSL. The CDR3: CASRLGSNYAEQFF. The CDR3 DNA, read in part, is TGTGCCAGCAGACTGGGGTCTAACTATGCTGAGCAGTTC.

Judged by abundance, this clone is large. Mouse germline and gene names are used. This CDR3 is CASSDAWGGVHEQYF. The covered CDR3 bases are TGTGCCAGCAGTGATGCATGGGGGGGGGTCCATGAACAGTAC. J is TRBJ2-7 and V is TRBV13-3, with 8 positions matching TRBD2. The read ends 1 residue shy of where the CDR3 ends; the end is completed using the germline J gene. The CDR3 has 15 amino acids. CDR1 is NNHDY and CDR2 is SYVADS in the germline V gene. Trimming removed 0 bases from V and 5 bases from J; junction bases left unmatched: 7.

A note on this clone: The genes are named according to mouse. The read ends 1 residue before the CDR3 terminus; that terminus is restored from the germline J gene. V gene TRBV26 combines with J gene TRBJ2-1; D remains ambiguous. Germline-derived CDR1 and CDR2 are KGHPV and FQNQEV (reference sequence). CDR3 length equals 14 residues. V lost 4 bases and J 0 bases, leaving 7 bases between the germline ends. The chain's CDR3 is CASSRTVNYAEQFF. The covered CDR3 bases are TGTGCCAGCAGTCGTACAGTTAACTATGCTGAGCAGTTC.

As concerns this clone: Mouse germline and gene names are used. The read terminates 1 residue ahead of where the CDR3 ends, so the germline J gene completes it. This chain connects TRBV23 to TRBJ2-4. Germline V lookup: CDR1 KGHTA, CDR2 FQNQQP. This CDR3 has 14 residues. The sequenced CDR3 bases are TGCTCCAGCAGTCAAGGCAATAGTCAAAACACCTTGTAC. This sequence encodes CSSSQGNSQNTLY. From start to end, the CDR3 is CSSSQGNSQNTLYF.

As to this clone: The gene symbols are mouse symbols. The missing CDR3 end, 1 residue past where the read stops, is filled in from the germline J gene. This chain uses TRBV12-1 with TRBJ2-7; no clear D. Germline V gene lookup returns CDR1 SGHSN and CDR2 HYEKVE. This CDR3 has 11 amino acids. The ends were cut back, 1 base at V and 4 bases at J, with 4 bases in the middle. The sequenced CDR3 bases are TGTGCCAGCTCTCTGAGATATGAACAGTAC. Its protein is CASSLRYEQY. In full, the CDR3 reads CASSLRYEQYF.

As concerns this clone: Any gene name here is a mouse gene name. Sequencing ends 1 residue short of the CDR3 end; the germline J gene provides the rest. V and J are TRBV12-2 and TRBJ2-2, with D perhaps being TRBD1 or TRBD2 (5 bases each). Trimming stripped 3 bases from V and 1 base from J, with 11 bases between. Germline V gives CDR1 SGHLS, CDR2 HYDKME. The CDR3 contains 15 residues. CDR3 sequence reads: CASSGRDGNTGQLYF. The sequenced part of the CDR3 DNA is TGTGCCAGCTCTGGCCGGGACGGAAACACCGGGCAGCTCTAC.

Of note for this clone: Gene and germline names: mouse. The read comes to an end 1 residue before the CDR3 does, leaving the germline J gene to fill in the end. The same CDR3 also results from other DNA sequences found in this sample. The genes are TRBV19 and TRBJ1-3, with TRBD1 matching 10 bases. The CDR3 is made up of 15 amino acids. J was trimmed by 3 bases and V by 4 bases; bases with no gene match: 4. Germline loops: CDR1 FNHDT, CDR2 SITEND (reference sequence). CDR3 in amino acids: CASSAGTGVGNTLYF. The sequenced CDR3 bases are TGTGCCAGCAGTGCCGGGACAGGGGTTGGAAATACGCTCTAT.

In the case of this clone: Gene names follow the mouse nomenclature. The CDR3 extends 1 residue past the end of the read, so its final part is completed from the germline J gene. The gene calls are TRBV13-1 and TRBJ1-4; D not resolved. This CDR3 is built from 14 residues. In germline, CDR1 is NSHNY, CDR2 SYGAGN. V lost 2 bases and J 0 bases, leaving 5 bases between the germline ends. The CDR3 bases that were read are TGTGCCAGCAGTGAAGGCATTTCCAACGAAAGATTATTT. Translation: CASSEGISNERLF. The CDR3 as a whole reads CASSEGISNERLFF.

In its sample, this clone is medium-sized. Gene names and germline match the mouse. The sequence runs out 1 residue before the end of the CDR3; the remainder is reconstructed from the germline J gene. This chain connects TRBV26 to TRBJ1-3, with a possible D match to TRBD1 (6 bases). Germline lookup yields CDR1 KGHPV and CDR2 FQNQEV (reference sequence). Trimming cost V 4 bases and J 0 bases, with 7 bases left between them. The CDR3 runs 14 residues. The CDR3 is CASSRDTSGNTLYF. The sequenced CDR3 bases are TGTGCCAGCAGTCGGGACACTTCTGGAAATACGCTCTAT.